One sample yielded the 32 T cell receptor beta chains listed below, sequenced in a study of blood T cell repertoires in COVID-19. TCRdb's table, derived via immunoSEQ multiplex PCR, lists solely in-frame clones and lacks some. The sample lists some 98,000 clones, 80% occurring once. The sample comprised peripheral blood. The receptors originated from a human donor in a cohort sampled during active COVID-19.

In its sample, this clone was seen once. This rearrangement joins TRBV20-1 to TRBJ1-1; D is unresolved. Germline V CDR1 and CDR2: DFQATT, SNEGSKA (reference sequence). The CDR3 is made up of 11 amino acids. V was trimmed by 3 bases and J by 3 bases, leaving 5 bases between them. The CDR3 reads CSARADTEAFF. The DNA of the CDR3 is TGCAGTGCTAGGGCTGACACTGAAGCTTTCTTT.

The rearrangement uses TRBV3-1 (or the pseudogene TRBV3-2) and TRBJ2-1; 8 bases line up with TRBD1. J gave up 6 bases and V 4 bases, and 5 bases lay outside the gene matches. The CDR3 contains 14 residues. Germline loops: CDR1 LGHDT, CDR2 YNNKEL (reference sequence). CDR3 nucleotide sequence: TGTGCCAGCAGCCCCCTAGACAGGGGCAATGAGCAGTTCTTC. Protein: CASSPLDRGNEQFF.

The rearrangement links TRBV6-1 to TRBJ2-7, with a tentative D call TRBD1 (6 bases). V lost 3 bases to trimming and J lost 3 bases, with 15 bases between them. The length of the CDR3 is 15 residues. Germline CDR1 reads MNHNS; CDR2 reads SASEGT. CDR3 sequence: CASSEYGQTVYEQYF. DNA of the CDR3: TGTGCCAGCAGTGAGTACGGACAGACCGTCTACGAGCAGTACTTC.

V gene TRBV10-3 combines with J gene TRBJ1-6; the D gene is possibly TRBD1 (6 bases). Germline V gives CDR1 ENHRY, CDR2 SYGVKD. CDR3 size: 16 residues. Trimming took off 5 bases at V and 6 bases at J, with 17 bases between the two ends. The DNA of the CDR3 is TGTGCCATCAGTAGTACCGGCACAGGGATTAATTCACCCCTCCACTTT. It is translated as CAISSTGTGINSPLHF.

This chain links TRBV5-1 with TRBJ2-7, with 11 bases fitting TRBD2. This CDR3 is 15 amino acids long. V trimming: 6 bases; J trimming: 5 bases; junction bases outside the gene matches: 10. Germline V CDR1 and CDR2: SGHRS, YFSETQ. The CDR3 here is CASNEIAGGPHEQYF. CDR3 sequence (DNA): TGCGCCAGCAACGAAATAGCGGGAGGGCCTCACGAGCAGTACTTC.

This CDR3 is CASSVGGQGPYEQYF. The CDR3 DNA follows: TGTGCCAGCAGCGTAGGTGGGCAGGGTCCCTACGAGCAGTACTTC. This chain connects TRBV9 to TRBJ2-7; D perhaps matches TRBD1 (5 bases). The germline V gene encodes CDR1 SGDLS and CDR2 YYNGEE. The V gene lost 0 bases and the J gene lost 2 bases, with 12 bases spanning the gap. CDR3 length equals 15 residues.

This rearrangement joins TRBV30 to TRBJ2-2, with a tentative D call TRBD2 (7 bases). Germline-derived CDR1 and CDR2 are GTSNPN and SVGIG (reference sequence). The CDR3 sequence is 15 residues long. The V gene lost 4 bases and the J gene lost 4 bases, with 16 bases spanning the gap. The CDR3 region is CAWKRAGASTGELFF. In DNA, the CDR3 is TGTGCCTGGAAGAGGGCGGGGGCATCCACCGGGGAGCTGTTTTTT. Full variable domain (missing parts from reference TRBV30 and TRBJ2-2): SQTIHQWPATLVQPVGSPLSLECTVEGTSNPNLYWYRQAAGRGLQLLFYSVGIGQISSEVPQNLSASRPQDRQFILSSKKLLLSDSGFYLCAWKRAGASTGELFFGEGSRLTVL.

The chain uses TRBV4-2 and TRBJ1-2, with unresolved D. Trimming shortened V by 0 bases and J by 0 bases, and 8 bases separated the two germline ends. Germline-derived CDR1 and CDR2 are LGHNA and YNFKEQ. This CDR3 has 15 residues. DNA for the CDR3: TGTGCCAGCAGCCAAGAGTTCACAGCTAACTATGGCTACACCTTC. Amino acids: CASSQEFTANYGYTF.

On this clone itself: The same CDR3 also results from other DNA sequences found in this sample. The chain employs TRBV11-2 and TRBJ2-7, with 10 bases lining up with TRBD2. V shed 6 bases, J shed 2 bases, and the junction held 7 bases outside the gene matches. Per germline, CDR1 SGHAT and CDR2 FQNNGV. CDR3 size: 15 residues. CDR3 sequence reads: CASSPGLAVTYEQYF. The CDR3 DNA reads TGTGCCAGCAGTCCCGGACTAGCGGTCACCTACGAGCAGTACTTC.

The V call is TRBV18, the J call TRBJ1-1; TRBD1 is a possible D gene (5 bases). Germline assignment: CDR1 KGHSH and CDR2 LQKENI. V was pared by 1 base and J by 4 bases, with 10 bases between. CDR3 length: 14 amino acids. The CDR3: CASSPRGGSTEAFF. CDR3 nucleotide sequence: TGTGCCAGCTCACCACGGGGCGGGAGCACTGAAGCTTTCTTT.

The chain is built from TRBV28 and TRBJ1-2; 9 nucleotides agree with TRBD1. Germline V gives CDR1 MDHEN, CDR2 SYDVKM. J was trimmed by 8 bases and V by 6 bases; bases with no gene match: 7. The CDR3 runs to 13 residues. CDR3 region: CASRIQGAQGYTF. Here the CDR3 DNA reads TGTGCCAGCAGAATACAGGGGGCACAGGGCTACACCTTC.

This sequence joins TRBV5-1 and TRBJ2-7; no firm D call. There are 15 residues in the CDR3. The germline V gene has CDR1 SGHRS and CDR2 YFSETQ. The V gene lost 0 bases and the J gene lost 0 bases, with 10 bases spanning the gap. This CDR3 is CASSLDIADSYEQYF. CDR3 sequence (DNA): TGCGCCAGCAGCTTGGACATTGCCGACTCCTACGAGCAGTACTTC.

This clone has a handful of counts. This chain uses TRBV30 with TRBJ2-7; D remains unclear. Trimming took off 3 bases at V and 12 bases at J, with 15 bases between the two ends. There are 11 residues in the CDR3. CDR1 is GTSNPN, CDR2 SVGIG, per germline (reference sequence). The CDR3 loop is CAWSKDRVPYF. As DNA, the CDR3 is TGTGCCTGGAGCAAAGACCGGGTCCCGTACTTC.

V usage is TRBV27 and J usage is TRBJ2-7; 8 nucleotides align to TRBD1. J was trimmed by 3 bases and V by 8 bases; bases with no gene match: 15. CDR1 is MNHEY and CDR2 is SMNVEV in the germline V gene (reference sequence). This CDR3 is 16 amino acids long. In DNA form, the CDR3 reads TGTGCCAGCGGAGAGAGTTGGACAGGGAAGATCTACGAGCAGTACTTC. It specifies CASGESWTGKIYEQYF.

V and J are TRBV9 and TRBJ2-1; maybe TRBD2 (6 bases). The CDR3 covers 14 residues. V dropped 4 bases and J dropped 6 bases, with 14 bases sitting between them. The germline V gene has CDR1 SGDLS and CDR2 YYNGEE. The CDR3 DNA follows: TGTGCCAGCAGCCCGAGCGGGCAAACCAATGAGCAGTTCTTC. Protein product: CASSPSGQTNEQFF.

The chain couples TRBV19 to TRBJ1-5; D remains ambiguous. Germline values: CDR1 LNHDA, CDR2 SQIVND (reference sequence). V lost 0 bases and J lost 7, with 7 bases in between. The CDR3 loop spans 13 amino acids. Here the CDR3 DNA reads TGTGCCAGTAGTATAGATGTCTTACAGCCCCAGCATTTT. Its translation: CASSIDVLQPQHF.

J is TRBJ1-2 and V is TRBV10-1; 10 bases fit TRBD1. The CDR3 covers 19 residues. J lost 4 bases, V lost 0 bases, and 14 bases had no gene match. The germline V gene encodes CDR1 WNHNN and CDR2 SYGVQD (reference sequence). CDR3 in amino acids: CASSESGETGGRFSYGYTF. The CDR3 nucleotides are TGCGCCAGCAGTGAGTCAGGGGAGACAGGGGGCCGTTTTAGCTATGGCTACACCTTC.

This chain connects TRBV10-3 to TRBJ1-5; 9 bases agree with TRBD1. V trimming: 6 bases; J trimming: 6 bases; junction bases outside the gene matches: 6. Germline CDR1 and CDR2: ENHRY and SYGVKD. The CDR3 spans 14 residues. DNA of the CDR3: TGTGCCATCAGCAGACAGGGGGGGGGTCAGCCCCAGCATTTT. This gives the protein CAISRQGGGQPQHF.

The chain's CDR3 is CASSPPGTVFLFF. For the CDR3, the DNA is TGTGCCAGCAGCCCCCCGGGGACAGTTTTTTTGTTTTTT. The rearrangement joins TRBV7-2 to TRBJ2-2; 7 nucleotides agree with TRBD1. The CDR3 loop spans 13 amino acids. Germline CDR1 SGHTA, CDR2 FQGNSA. With 5 bases clipped from V and 15 bases from J, the junction kept 12 bases outside the gene matches. The whole variable domain, remainder taken from reference TRBV7-2 and TRBJ2-2, is GAGVSQSPSNKVTEKGKDVELRCDPISGHTALYWYRQSLGQGLEFLIYFQGNSAPDKSGLPSDRFSAERTGGSVSTLTIQRTQQEDSAVYLCASSPPGTVFLFFGEGSRLTVL.

V gene TRBV27 combines with J gene TRBJ2-5; D unclear. The V and J ends lost 2 bases and 5 bases respectively, with 12 bases between them. There are 14 residues in the CDR3. In germline, CDR1 is MNHEY, CDR2 SMNVEV (reference sequence). The CDR3 nucleotides are TGTGCCAGCAGTTTAAGTAGGAGTGGCGAGACCCAGTACTTC. Translation: CASSLSRSGETQYF.

J is TRBJ2-7 and V is TRBV2, with D possibly being TRBD2 (7 bases). The V gene's germline CDR1 is SNHLY and CDR2 FYNNEI. V was clipped by 7 bases and J by 5 bases, with 18 bases between them. The CDR3 is 14 residues long. CDR3 in amino acids: CASILGEGGNEQYF. CDR3 nucleotides: TGTGCCAGCATCCTGGGGGAGGGGGGCAACGAGCAGTACTTC. Complete variable domain (other parts from reference TRBV2 and TRBJ2-7): EPEVTQTPSHQVTQMGQEVILRCVPISNHLYFYWYRQILGQKVEFLVSFYNNEISEKSEIFDDQFSVERPDGSNFTLKIRSTKLEDSAMYFCASILGEGGNEQYFGPGTRLTVT.

J is TRBJ2-1 and V is TRBV6-5, with a possible D match to TRBD2 (5 bases). The CDR3 extends over 11 amino acids. Germline CDR1 is MNHEY and CDR2 is SVGAGI. V was cut by 9 bases and J by 3 bases, with 6 bases left in between. The CDR3 DNA is TGTGCCAGAGCGGACTACAATGAGCAGTTCTTC. It encodes CARADYNEQFF.

This clone came up a few times. The rearrangement uses TRBV6-1 and TRBJ2-7; unclear D gene. Germline CDR1 is MNHNS and CDR2 is SASEGT. The ends were cut back, 3 bases at V and 7 bases at J, with 10 bases in the middle. The length of the CDR3 is 12 residues. The CDR3 region is CASSDGSREQYF. The CDR3 DNA reads as TGTGCCAGCAGTGACGGCTCTAGGGAGCAGTACTTC.

The chain recombines TRBV6-5 with TRBJ2-2, with 12 bases lining up with TRBD2. The CDR3 contains 15 residues. Trimming cost V 11 bases and J 5 bases; bases outside gene matches: 9. Germline loops: CDR1 MNHEY, CDR2 SVGAGI. In DNA, the CDR3 is TGTGCCGGCTCTAGCGGGAGGGCAAGAACCGGGGAGCTGTTTTTT. Its protein product is CAGSSGRARTGELFF.

V gene TRBV27 combines with J gene TRBJ1-4; possible D gene TRBD1, 6 bases. The length of the CDR3 is 15 residues. V was cut by 7 bases and J by 10 bases, with 22 bases left in between. Germline lookup yields CDR1 MNHEY and CDR2 SMNVEV (reference sequence). The CDR3 region is CASIDAGGRLGKLFF. The CDR3 DNA reads TGTGCCAGCATCGACGCGGGGGGGCGCTTAGGAAAACTGTTTTTT.

The V call is TRBV28, the J call TRBJ1-1; tentatively, D is TRBD1 (5 bases). The V gene's germline CDR1 is MDHEN and CDR2 SYDVKM. The CDR3 contains 14 residues. V lost 6 bases and J 1 base, leaving 12 bases between the germline ends. The CDR3 sequence is CASRAGYRNTEAFF. CDR3 DNA sequence: TGTGCCAGCAGGGCAGGGTATAGGAACACTGAAGCTTTCTTT.

Here the CDR3 reads CASSLGQENSPLHF. The CDR3, as DNA: TGCGCCAGCAGCTTAGGACAGGAGAATTCACCCCTCCACTTT. The J gene is TRBJ1-6, the V gene TRBV5-1; 7 nucleotides agree with TRBD1. Germline V CDR1 and CDR2: SGHRS, YFSETQ. The CDR3 length is 14 residues. V lost 2 bases to trimming and J lost 7 bases; unmatched junction nucleotides: 3.

The chain joins TRBV5-1 to TRBJ2-1, with D possibly being TRBD2 (6 bases). The CDR3 has 14 amino acids. Trimming removed 1 base from V and 7 bases from J, with 12 bases in between. CDR1 and CDR2 (germline): SGHRS, YFSETQ. As DNA, the CDR3 is TGCGCCAGCAGCTTGACGTCGGGGAGGAATGAGCAGTTCTTC. Its protein product is CASSLTSGRNEQFF.

The chain has TRBV5-6 and TRBJ1-1, with D possibly TRBD1 on 6 matching bases. V was shortened by 7 bases and J by 8 bases, with 18 bases between the two germline ends. The CDR3 sequence is 13 residues long. Germline lookup yields CDR1 SGHDT and CDR2 YYEEEE. The CDR3 loop reads CASGTKQGREAFF. DNA for the CDR3: TGTGCCAGCGGTACTAAACAGGGAAGGGAAGCTTTCTTT.

The chain joins TRBV27 to TRBJ2-7; TRBD2 might be the D (6 bases). From germline, CDR1 is MNHEY and CDR2 SMNVEV (reference sequence). V lost 2 bases, J lost 4 bases, and 15 bases lay in between. This CDR3 contains 15 residues. CDR3: CASSLGPSAGYEQYF. In nucleotides, the CDR3 is TGTGCCAGCAGTTTAGGACCTAGCGCGGGTTACGAGCAGTACTTC.

V and J are TRBV28 and TRBJ2-7; D is uncertain. Germline CDR1 MDHEN, CDR2 SYDVKM. The V end was cut by 3 bases, the J end by 9 bases, with 9 bases between. CDR3 length: 11 residues. CDR3 coding DNA: TGTGCCAGCAGTTTGTCGAGAGTGCAGTACTTC. Its translation is CASSLSRVQYF.

The V gene is TRBV19, the J gene TRBJ2-7; weak D call: TRBD1 (5 bases). CDR1 LNHDA and CDR2 SQIVND come from the germline V gene (reference sequence). V was shortened by 3 bases and J by 2 bases, with 14 bases between the two germline ends. This CDR3 has 15 amino acids. CDR3 sequence (DNA): TGTGCCAGTAGTATTAGGCCGACAGTTACCTACGAGCAGTACTTC. Protein sequence: CASSIRPTVTYEQYF.